Sequencing of this T cell receptor (beta chain) was carried out in a study of cytomegalovirus exposure and HLA in healthy donors. The primer mix had 60 Vbeta and 13 Jbeta primers. Method: immunoSEQ multiplex PCR; TCRdb's copy keeps in-frame clones and lacks some. The table lists roughly 170,000 clones, less than 90% of them singletons. This clone appeared a single time. The germline V gene has CDR1 KGHSH and CDR2 LQKENI. The CDR3 has 14 amino acids. The V end was cut by 1 base, the J end by 7 bases, with 10 bases between. The chain carries TRBV18 and TRBJ1-4; D uncertain. The source is a woman between 45 and 60 years old in good health and CMV-seropositive. Sequencing input: PBMCs. This CDR3 reads CASSPQTGSEKLFF. The CDR3 region has the DNA TGTGCCAGCTCACCACAAACGGGGAGTGAAAAACTGTTTTTT.